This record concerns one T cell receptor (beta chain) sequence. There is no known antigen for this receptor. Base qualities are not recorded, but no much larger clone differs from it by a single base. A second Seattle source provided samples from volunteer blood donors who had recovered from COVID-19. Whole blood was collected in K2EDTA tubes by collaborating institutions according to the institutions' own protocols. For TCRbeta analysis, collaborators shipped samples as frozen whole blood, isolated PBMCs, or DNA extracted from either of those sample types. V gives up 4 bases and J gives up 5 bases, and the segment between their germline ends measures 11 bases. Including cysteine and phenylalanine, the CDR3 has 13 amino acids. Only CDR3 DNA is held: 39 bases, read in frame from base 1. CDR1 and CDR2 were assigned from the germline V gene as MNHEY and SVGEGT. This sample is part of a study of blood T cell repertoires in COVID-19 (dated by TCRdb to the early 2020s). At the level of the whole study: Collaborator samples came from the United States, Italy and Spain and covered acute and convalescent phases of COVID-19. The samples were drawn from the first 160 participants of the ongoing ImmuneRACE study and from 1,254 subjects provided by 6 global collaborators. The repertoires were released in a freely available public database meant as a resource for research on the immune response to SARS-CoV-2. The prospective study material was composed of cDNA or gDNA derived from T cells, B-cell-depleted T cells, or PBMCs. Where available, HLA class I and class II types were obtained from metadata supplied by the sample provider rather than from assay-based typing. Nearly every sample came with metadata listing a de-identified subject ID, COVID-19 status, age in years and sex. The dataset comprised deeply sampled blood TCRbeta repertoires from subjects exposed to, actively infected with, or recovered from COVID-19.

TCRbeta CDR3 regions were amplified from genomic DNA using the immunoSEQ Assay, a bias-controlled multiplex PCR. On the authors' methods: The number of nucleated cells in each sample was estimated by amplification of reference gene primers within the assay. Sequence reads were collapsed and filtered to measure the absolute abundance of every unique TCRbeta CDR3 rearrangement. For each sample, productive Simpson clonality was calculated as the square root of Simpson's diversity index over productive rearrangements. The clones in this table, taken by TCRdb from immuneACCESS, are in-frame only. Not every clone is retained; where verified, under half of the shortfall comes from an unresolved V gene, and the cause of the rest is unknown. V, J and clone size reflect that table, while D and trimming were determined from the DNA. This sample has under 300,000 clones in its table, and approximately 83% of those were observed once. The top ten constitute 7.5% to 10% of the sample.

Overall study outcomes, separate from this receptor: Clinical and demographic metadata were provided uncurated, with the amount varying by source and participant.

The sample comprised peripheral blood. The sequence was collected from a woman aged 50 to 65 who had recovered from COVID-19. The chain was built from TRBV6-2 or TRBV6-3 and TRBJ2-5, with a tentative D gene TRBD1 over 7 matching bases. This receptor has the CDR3 CASSFRGTETQYF. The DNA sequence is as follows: TGTGCCAGCAGTTTCAGGGGGACTGAGACCCAGTACTTC.